The clone carrying this T cell receptor beta chain was recorded many times. The antigen remains undetermined. The CDR3 totals 14 residues. V lost 5 bases to trimming and J lost 1 base, with 10 bases between them. Using quantitative 5'-RACE with molecular barcodes, the authors made TCR beta libraries. Each CDR3 protein gets one entry after TCRdb re-called the 5' RACE reads with MiXCR. The table includes tens of thousands of distinct CDR3 sequences, 9% to 12% detected once. This sample is drawn from a study of CD8 T cells in ankylosing spondylitis. Overall study results and limits: As for the disease-linked clones, they showed a CD8+ phenotype and occurred at relatively low frequencies in peripheral blood. Matched ankylosing spondylitis synovial fluid reportedly contained a significantly enriched population of disease-linked clones.

The clonotype comes from a male donor with ankylosing spondylitis or in good health (not recorded which). V usage is TRBV12-3 or TRBV12-4 and J usage is TRBJ2-3, with D hard to call. Sequencing input: blood, either unsorted or a sorted T cell fraction (not recorded which). Here the CDR3 reads CASSPRRRTDTQYF. In DNA, the CDR3 is TGTGCCAGCAGTCCGCGTCGACGCACAGATACGCAGTATTTT.